Presented here are 14 T cell receptor beta chains from one specimen sequenced in a study of blood T cell repertoires in COVID-19. TCRdb keeps only in-frame clones here, not all; method: immunoSEQ multiplex PCR. The sample gives approximately 150,000 clones, roughly 90% of which show up once; roughly 1.6% is in the top ten. The sample consisted of peripheral blood. Source of these receptors: a woman aged 45 to 65 with acute or convalescent COVID-19.

The chain carries TRBV4-3 and TRBJ1-2, with D possibly matching TRBD1 (5 bases). Trimming shortened V by 4 bases and J by 0 bases, and 18 bases separated the two germline ends. This CDR3 has 17 amino acids. Looked up from germline, CDR1 is LGHNA and CDR2 is YSLEER. CDR3 nucleotides: TGCGCCAGCAGCCCTAACCACCTCGACAGATCTAACTATGGCTACACCTTC. This sequence encodes CASSPNHLDRSNYGYTF.

The genes are TRBV19 and TRBJ2-3; TRBD1 is a possible D gene (6 bases). Germline assignment: CDR1 LNHDA and CDR2 SQIVND (reference sequence). Trimming removed 6 bases from V and 2 bases from J, with 15 bases in between. The CDR3 extends over 15 amino acids. The DNA of the CDR3 is TGTGCCAGTAGATTACAGGGATTGAACACAGATACGCAGTATTTT. This gives the protein CASRLQGLNTDTQYF. Looking up the rest from reference TRBV19 and TRBJ2-3 gives the full variable domain: DGGITQSPKYLFRKEGQNVTLSCEQNLNHDAMYWYRQDPGQGLRLIYYSQIVNDFQKGDIAEGYSVSREKKESFPLTVTSAQKNPTAFYLCASRLQGLNTDTQYFGPGTRLTVL.

The V gene is TRBV12-3 or TRBV12-4, the J gene TRBJ1-1, with D tentatively TRBD1 (5 bases). The V gene lost 6 bases and the J gene lost 8 bases, with 13 bases spanning the gap. CDR3 length: 12 amino acids. CDR3 region: CASSPSGLEAFF. In DNA form, the CDR3 reads TGTGCCAGCAGCCCCTCGGGACTAGAAGCTTTCTTT.

The chain has TRBV9 and TRBJ1-2; no reliable D call. The CDR3 is 13 amino acids. CDR1 SGDLS and CDR2 YYNGEE come from the germline V gene. Trimming removed 4 bases at V and 2 bases at J, with 9 bases between. Written as DNA, the CDR3 is TGTGCCAGCAGCCCCAATCGGAACTATGGCTACACCTTC. Translation: CASSPNRNYGYTF.

This chain joins TRBV11-2 and TRBJ2-1, with a tentative D call TRBD1 (5 bases). V was clipped by 6 bases and J by 3 bases, with 12 bases between them. In germline, CDR1 is SGHAT, CDR2 FQNNGV. This CDR3 has 14 residues. The CDR3 sequence: CASRYQGFYNEQFF. CDR3 DNA: TGTGCCAGCAGGTATCAGGGTTTCTACAATGAGCAGTTCTTC.

This clone was seen just once. The chain joins TRBV6-5 to TRBJ2-3; a weak D match, TRBD1 (6 bases). CDR3 length: 15 residues. The germline V and J ends were trimmed by 2 bases and 7 bases, with 16 bases remaining between them. Germline V gives CDR1 MNHEY, CDR2 SVGAGI. The CDR3 loop is CASSYPGAGANTQYF. The DNA for the CDR3 is TGTGCCAGCAGTTACCCAGGGGCAGGGGCCAATACGCAGTATTTT.

V and J are TRBV5-3 and TRBJ1-2; D unclear. TRBV5-3 is an ORF, and what it does is uncertain. The V gene lost 4 bases and the J gene lost 4 bases, with 17 bases spanning the gap. This CDR3 comprises 15 residues. The CDR3 DNA sequence: TGTGCCAGAAGCCTCCCGAGGAGCGGGAGCTATGGCTACACCTTC. It is translated as CARSLPRSGSYGYTF.

V and J are TRBV24-1 and TRBJ2-3; 12 bases line up with TRBD2. The trim removed 7 bases at V and 2 bases at J, leaving 3 bases unmatched. Per germline, CDR1 KGHDR and CDR2 SFDVKD. The CDR3 consists of 15 residues. CDR3 nucleotide sequence: TGTGCCACCAGGAGACTAGCGGGAGCCACAGATACGCAGTATTTT. Encoded protein: CATRRLAGATDTQYF.

V usage is TRBV5-1 and J usage is TRBJ1-2; possible D gene TRBD1, 5 bases. V gave up 3 bases and J gave up 8 bases, with 20 bases separating them. This CDR3 is 15 amino acids long. The germline CDR1 and CDR2 sequences are SGHRS and YFSETQ. CDR3 sequence reads: CASSWGTPGAGGYTF. CDR3 bases: TGCGCCAGCAGCTGGGGTACTCCAGGTGCAGGGGGCTACACCTTC.

This clone was seen more than once but under ten times. This chain links TRBV5-1 with TRBJ1-4, with 9 bases aligning to TRBD1. The V segment lost 7 bases and the J segment 6 bases; nucleotides outside the gene matches: 4. CDR3 length: 13 residues. CDR1 is SGHRS, CDR2 YFSETQ, per germline. The CDR3 sequence is CASQGQGDEKLFF. In DNA, the CDR3 is TGCGCCAGCCAGGGACAGGGTGATGAAAAACTGTTTTTT.

The genes are TRBV7-2 and TRBJ1-5; D is perhaps TRBD1 (5 bases). The CDR3 is made up of 15 amino acids. V lost 5 bases and J 0 bases, leaving 11 bases between the germline ends. Germline V gene data show CDR1 as SGHTA and CDR2 as FQGNSA. This CDR3 reads CASSPGGDSNQPQHF. CDR3 in DNA: TGTGCCAGCAGCCCCGGAGGGGATAGCAATCAGCCCCAGCATTTT.

The V call is TRBV6-5, the J call TRBJ1-6; TRBD1 matches at 7 bases. CDR3 size: 15 residues. CDR1 is MNHEY, CDR2 SVGAGI, per germline. V gave up 6 bases and J gave up 4 bases; unmatched junction bases: 6. The CDR3 here is CASRPPGQYNSPLHF. The CDR3 DNA reads as TGTGCCAGCAGGCCCCCGGGACAGTATAATTCACCCCTCCACTTT.

The rearrangement joins TRBV29-1 to TRBJ2-7; D perhaps matches TRBD1 (6 bases). This CDR3 region has 12 residues. The germline CDR1 and CDR2 sequences are SQVTM and ANQGSEA. Trimming shortened V by 4 bases and J by 1 base, and 8 bases separated the two germline ends. The CDR3 nucleotides read TGCAGCGTTGGTACAGGGTCCTACGAGCAGTACTTC. This encodes CSVGTGSYEQYF.

This chain uses TRBV4-1 with TRBJ2-6; D not resolved. The V end was cut by 0 bases, the J end by 11 bases, with 14 bases between. The V gene's germline CDR1 is MGHRA and CDR2 YSYEKL. This CDR3 has 15 residues. The CDR3 here is CASSQEANEVDVLTF. For the CDR3, the DNA is TGCGCCAGCAGCCAAGAAGCCAACGAAGTGGACGTCCTGACTTTC.